The clone carrying this T cell receptor beta chain has a single count. Its specificity is not known. Trimming pared 4 bases from V and 7 bases from J, leaving 17 bases between. CDR1 GTSNPN and CDR2 SVGIG come from the germline V gene (reference sequence). The CDR3 runs 15 residues. TCRdb keeps only in-frame clones here, not all; method: immunoSEQ multiplex PCR. The table lists about 32,000 clones, over 80% of them singletons. The data stem from a study of T cells in narcolepsy. Study context: Enrolled donors included narcolepsy type 1 or type 2 patients and healthy controls.

Study-wide results and limits: Reportedly, autoreactive clonotypes were serially detected in patients' blood but not controls'. Autoreactive clone sequences were missing from some blood memory CD4+ repertoires. Same-patient CSF and blood CD4+ T cell clonotypes included HCRT-specific and TRIB2-specific autoreactive ones.

The clonotype comes from a human donor in good health. The V call is TRBV30, the J call TRBJ1-6; D gene uncertain. Sequencing used memory (CD45RA-) CD4+ T cells from blood. CDR3 sequence: CAWTREFGRNSPLHF. The CDR3 region has the DNA TGTGCCTGGACCCGTGAGTTTGGGAGGAATTCACCCCTCCACTTT.